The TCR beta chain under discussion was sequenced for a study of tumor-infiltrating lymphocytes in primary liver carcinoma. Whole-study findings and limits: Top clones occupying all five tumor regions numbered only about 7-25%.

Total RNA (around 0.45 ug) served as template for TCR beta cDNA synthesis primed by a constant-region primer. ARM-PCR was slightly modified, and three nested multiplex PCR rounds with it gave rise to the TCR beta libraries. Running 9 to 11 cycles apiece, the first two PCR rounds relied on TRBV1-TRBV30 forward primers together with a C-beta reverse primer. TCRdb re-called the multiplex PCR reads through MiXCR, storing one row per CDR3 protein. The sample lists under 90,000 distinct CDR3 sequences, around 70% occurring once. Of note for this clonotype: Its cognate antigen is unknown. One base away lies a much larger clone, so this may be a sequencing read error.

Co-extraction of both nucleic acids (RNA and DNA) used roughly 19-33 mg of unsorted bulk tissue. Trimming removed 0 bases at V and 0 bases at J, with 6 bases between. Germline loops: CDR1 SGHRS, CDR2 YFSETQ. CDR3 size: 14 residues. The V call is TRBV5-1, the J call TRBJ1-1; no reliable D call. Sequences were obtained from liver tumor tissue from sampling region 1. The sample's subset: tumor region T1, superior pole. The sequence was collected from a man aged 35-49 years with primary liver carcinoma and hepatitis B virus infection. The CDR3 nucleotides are TGCGCCAGCAGCTTGGACAACATGAACACTGAAGCTTTCTTT. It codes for CASSLDNMNTEAFF.